This TCR beta chain was captured in a study of cytomegalovirus exposure and HLA in healthy donors. Study outcomes and limitations: The analysis excluded some indistinguishable V segments, including TRBV6-2 and TRBV6-3. The authors later found HLA-associated TCR beta chains more clonally expanded than equally common others. It emerged from a later analysis that several of the most significant clusters appeared to be linked to common viral pathogens.

The CDR3 spans 15 residues. Trimming at V came to 3 bases and at J to 1 base, leaving 6 bases not matched to a gene. CDR1 SGHDT and CDR2 YYEEEE come from the germline V gene. PCR employed 60 Vbeta and 13 Jbeta primers. Using immunoSEQ multiplex PCR, the repertoire was profiled, and TCRdb retains in-frame clones only, with some absent. The sample yields about 140,000 clones, less than 10% seen once. To note about this clone: Its antigen is as yet unknown.

Sequencing was done on a sample of PBMCs. This TCR was sampled from a male donor in good health and CMV-seronegative. The genes are TRBV5-6 and TRBJ2-7; 8 positions match TRBD1. The DNA for the CDR3 is TGTGCCAGCAGCTATAGGACAGGGTATTCCTACGAGCAGTACTTC. Translated, it gives CASSYRTGYSYEQYF.